This T cell receptor (beta chain) was obtained from a study of CD8 T cells in ankylosing spondylitis. TCRdb fed the 5' RACE reads into MiXCR, producing one record per CDR3 protein. This table holds 150,000 to 200,000 distinct CDR3 sequences, around 10% found once. At least ten counts were recorded for this clonotype. Its antigen is unknown. Findings of the study overall: Relatively rare in peripheral blood, disease-linked clones were also CD8+.

The CDR3 is 14 amino acids. Germline V lookup: CDR1 MNHNS, CDR2 SASEGT. Trimming at V came to 5 bases and at J to 8 bases, leaving 9 bases not matched to a gene. This sequence was found in a male donor with ankylosing spondylitis or in good health (not recorded which). The chain carries TRBV6-1 and TRBJ1-2; TRBD1 aligns across 9 bases. Input material: blood, either unsorted or a sorted T cell fraction (not recorded which). CDR3 sequence (DNA): TGTGCCAGCAGTCCGTCGACAGGGGGATACGGCTACACCTTC. Its translation: CASSPSTGGYGYTF.